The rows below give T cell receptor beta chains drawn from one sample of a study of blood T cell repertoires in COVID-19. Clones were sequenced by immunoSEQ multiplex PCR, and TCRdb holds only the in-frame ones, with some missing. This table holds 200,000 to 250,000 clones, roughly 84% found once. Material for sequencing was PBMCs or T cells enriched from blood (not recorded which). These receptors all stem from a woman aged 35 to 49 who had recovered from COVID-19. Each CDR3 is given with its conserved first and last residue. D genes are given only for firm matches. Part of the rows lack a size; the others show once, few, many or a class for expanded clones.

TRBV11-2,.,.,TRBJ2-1,TGTGCCAGCAGCTTGCCGCCGACTGGGGCTCGATTAAGGGATGAGCAGTTCTTC,CASSLPPTGARLRDEQFF
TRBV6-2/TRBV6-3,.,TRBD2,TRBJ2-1,TGTGCCAGCAGTTACCCCAAAAGACTAGCGCCTTACAATGAGCAGTTCTTC,CASSYPKRLAPYNEQFF
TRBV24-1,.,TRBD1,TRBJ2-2,TGTGCCACCAGTGATACCGGGACAGGGGGCACCGGGGAGCTGTTTTTT,CATSDTGTGGTGELFF
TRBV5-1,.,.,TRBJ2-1,TGCGCCAGCAGCTTGGGACAGGTGGTCGGAGAGCAGTTCTTC,CASSLGQVVGEQFF
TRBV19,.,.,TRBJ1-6,TGTGCCAGTAGAGGGGATCGAGCACCCCTCCACTTT,CASRGDRAPLHF
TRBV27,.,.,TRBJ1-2,TGTGCCAGCAGTTTACGGGAAGGGAACTATGGCTACACCTTC,CASSLREGNYGYTF
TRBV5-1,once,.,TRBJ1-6,TGCGCCAGCAGCCCCGCGGAGGGAGGTTCACCCCTCCACTTT,CASSPAEGGSPLHF
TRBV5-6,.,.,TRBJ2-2,TGTGCCAGCAGCCCCATTACTGGAGGAGTGGGAGCAACCGGGGAGCTGTTTTTT,CASSPITGGVGATGELFF
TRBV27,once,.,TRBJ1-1,TGTGCCAGCAGGCTCTTGAACGGGGGTGAAGCTTTCTTT,CASRLLNGGEAFF
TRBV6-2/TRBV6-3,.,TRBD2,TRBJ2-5,TGTGCCAGCAGTCACCACCCGGGAGCGGGAGGGCCAGGCTGGATCACCCAGTACTTC,CASSHHPGAGGPGWITQYF
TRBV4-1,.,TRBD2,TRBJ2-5,TGCGCCAGCAGCCAAGATCTTAGACTAGCGGTTGGGGAGACCCAGTACTTC,CASSQDLRLAVGETQYF
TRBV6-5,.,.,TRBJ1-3,TGTGCCAGCCGGACAGTGGGGAACTCTGGAAACACCATATATTTT,CASRTVGNSGNTIYF
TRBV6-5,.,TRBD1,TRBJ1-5,TGTGCCAGCAGCCGAGGGACAGGTCAGCCCCAGCATTTT,CASSRGTGQPQHF
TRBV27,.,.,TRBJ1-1,TGTGCCAGCAGTTTTATTTCTGACACTGAAGCTTTCTTT,CASSFISDTEAFF
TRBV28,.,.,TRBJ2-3,TGTGCCAGCAGTTTTTCTCCAGATACGCAGTATTTT,CASSFSPDTQYF
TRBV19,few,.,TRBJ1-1,TGTGCCAGCCAGATTGACCTTTCGGGACATAAAAACACTGAAGCTTTCTTT,CASQIDLSGHKNTEAFF
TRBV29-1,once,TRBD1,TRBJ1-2,TGCAGCGTTGTCGGAGACAGGGTGGCGAATGGCTACACCTTC,CSVVGDRVANGYTF
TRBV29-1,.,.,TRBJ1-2,TGCAGCGTTGTGGAGCAGGGCGGTATCTATGGCTACACCTTC,CSVVEQGGIYGYTF
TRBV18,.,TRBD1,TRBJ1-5,TGTGCCAGCTCACCAATGAGGTTAGGACAGGGTAATCAGCCCCAGCATTTT,CASSPMRLGQGNQPQHF
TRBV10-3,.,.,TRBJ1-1,TGTGCCATCAGTGAAACGGTTAACACTGAAGCTTTCTTT,CAISETVNTEAFF
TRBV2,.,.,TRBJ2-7,TGTGCCAGCAGTGACACCTACGAGCAGTACTTC,CASSDTYEQYF
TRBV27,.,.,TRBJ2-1,TGTGCCAGCAGAGTTAAGAGCTCCTACAATGAGCAGTTCTTC,CASRVKSSYNEQFF
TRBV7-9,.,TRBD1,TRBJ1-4,TGTGCCAGCAGTTCAGAATTCGGGACAGGAGTAGAAAAACTGTTTTTT,CASSSEFGTGVEKLFF
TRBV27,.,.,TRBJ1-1,TGTGCCAGCAGTTTTCGGGGAACAGGGCCCTTGAACACTGAAGCTTTCTTT,CASSFRGTGPLNTEAFF
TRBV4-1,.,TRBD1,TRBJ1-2,TGCGCCAGCAGCCAGGGGACAGATAACTATGGCTACACCTTC,CASSQGTDNYGYTF
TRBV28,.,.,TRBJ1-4,TGTGCCAGCAATGCGGTCCCAAATGAAAAACTGTTTTTT,CASNAVPNEKLFF
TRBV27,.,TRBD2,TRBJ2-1,TGTGCCAGCAGCCAAGGACTAGCGGGAGCTTACAATGAGCAGTTCTTC,CASSQGLAGAYNEQFF
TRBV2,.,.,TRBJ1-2,TGTGCCAGCAGTGTGAAGGGCAGGGGTGTAAGTGGCTACACCTTC,CASSVKGRGVSGYTF
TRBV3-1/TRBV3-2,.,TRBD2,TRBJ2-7,TGTGCCAGCAGCCAAGATCGCGCTAGCGGGAGGTACGAGCAGTACTTC,CASSQDRASGRYEQYF
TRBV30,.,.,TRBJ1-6,TGTGCCTGGAAAGGCCTGACAATCTATAATTCACCCCTCCACTTT,CAWKGLTIYNSPLHF
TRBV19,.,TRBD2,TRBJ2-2,TGTGCCAGTAGTATGACTAGCGCCACCGGGGAGCTGTTTTTT,CASSMTSATGELFF
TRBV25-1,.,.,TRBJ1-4,TGTGCCAGCAGTGAAGGGGGGGGGCTAGGAGGTGAAAAACTGTTTTTT,CASSEGGGLGGEKLFF
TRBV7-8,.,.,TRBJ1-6,TGTGCCAGCAGCACAAGCGGGTATAATTCACCCCTCCACTTT,CASSTSGYNSPLHF
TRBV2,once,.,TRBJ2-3,TGTGCCAGCAGTGCCCAGTTACGGGTCACGGATACGCAGTATTTT,CASSAQLRVTDTQYF
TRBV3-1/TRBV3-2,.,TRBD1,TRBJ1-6,TGTGCCAGCAGCCAACCGGGACAGGGAAATTCACCCCTCCACTTT,CASSQPGQGNSPLHF
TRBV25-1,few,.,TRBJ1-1,TGTGCCAGCAGGGCAGGGTTAGGGGAAGGAGCTTTCTTT,CASRAGLGEGAFF
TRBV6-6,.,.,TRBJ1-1,TGTGCCAGCACGGGCACTGAAGCTTTCTTT,CASTGTEAFF
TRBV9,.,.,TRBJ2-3,TGTGCCAGCAGCGTAGCAGGGGCGAGGACAGATACGCAGTATTTT,CASSVAGARTDTQYF
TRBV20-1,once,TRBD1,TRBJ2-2,TGCAGTGCTAGTCTTACGACAGGGAAAGAGGGGGAGCTGTTTTTT,CSASLTTGKEGELFF
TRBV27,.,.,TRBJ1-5,TGTGCCAGCAGCCCCCTAGGAGGGTGGAGCAATCAGCCCCAGCATTTT,CASSPLGGWSNQPQHF
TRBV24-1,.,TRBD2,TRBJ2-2,TGTGCCACCAGTGATCCCCGGACTAGCAGGCCCGGGGAGCTGTTTTTT,CATSDPRTSRPGELFF
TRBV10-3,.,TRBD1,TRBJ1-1,TGTGCCATCTCTGGACAGGGGTCTGAAGCTTTCTTT,CAISGQGSEAFF